The 15 T cell receptor beta chains given below trace back to one sample, sequenced in a study of T cells in Graves' hyperthyroidism and ophthalmopathy. The CDR3 regions of TCR beta were amplified from RNA transcripts. With the HTBI primer set, the TCR CDR3 went through a first round of RT-PCR. TCRdb recomputed calls from the multiplex PCR reads with MiXCR, one row per CDR3 protein. The table records roughly 640,000 distinct CDR3 sequences, approximately 15% of them present only once. The source material was blood. The source of these receptors is a woman aged 40 to 50 with Graves' ophthalmopathy.

This clonotype was observed a handful of times. V gene TRBV28 combines with J gene TRBJ1-5, with D unclear. Trimming shortened V by 5 bases and J by 7 bases, and 9 bases separated the two germline ends. This CDR3 spans 12 amino acids. Germline CDR1 reads MDHEN; CDR2 reads SYDVKM. DNA of the CDR3: TGTGCCAGCAGTCTCGAACCCCAGCCCCAGCATTTT. As protein: CASSLEPQPQHF.

Regarding this clonotype: One end of the junction fails to match germline, which may point to a read error. V gene TRBV4-1 combines with J gene TRBJ2-7, with 9 nucleotides matching TRBD2. This CDR3 region has 15 residues. Per germline, CDR1 MGHRA and CDR2 YSYEKL. CDR3: CTSSPRSGSIYEQYF. CDR3 bases: TGCACCAGCAGCCCGCGTAGCGGGAGTATCTACGAGCAGTACTTC.

This clonotype was recorded at least ten times. The chain combines TRBV5-1 with TRBJ1-1; D is possibly TRBD1 (6 bases). This CDR3 contains 15 residues. Looked up from germline, CDR1 is SGHRS and CDR2 is YFSETQ. V lost 7 bases, J lost 4 bases, and 20 bases lay in between. The CDR3: CASFLGGGSGTEAFF. The DNA of the CDR3 is TGCGCCAGCTTCCTTGGGGGGGGCTCTGGCACTGAAGCTTTCTTT.

This clonotype came up many times. The chain carries TRBV7-3 and TRBJ2-3, with 8 bases lining up with TRBD2. V gave up 5 bases and J gave up 2 bases; unmatched junction bases: 6. The CDR3 is 15 residues long. CDR1 is SGHTA, CDR2 FQGTGA, per germline. CDR3 DNA: TGTGCCAGCAGCCCAAGCGGGGGCACCACAGATACGCAGTATTTT. Encoded protein: CASSPSGGTTDTQYF. The whole variable domain, filled in from reference TRBV7-3 and TRBJ2-3, reads GAGVSQTPSNKVTEKGKYVELRCDPISGHTALYWYRQSLGQGPEFLIYFQGTGAADDSGLPNDRFFAVRPEGSVSTLKIQRTERGDSAVYLCASSPSGGTTDTQYFGPGTRLTVL.

This clonotype was seen repeatedly, ten times or more. V gene TRBV28 combines with J gene TRBJ1-5; D is ambiguous. From germline, CDR1 is MDHEN and CDR2 SYDVKM. This CDR3 spans 12 amino acids. The V gene lost 4 bases and the J gene lost 10 bases, with 11 bases spanning the gap. The CDR3 spells CASSSRIGPQHF. Here the CDR3 DNA reads TGTGCCAGCAGTTCCCGCATAGGACCCCAGCATTTT.

This clonotype was counted many times. This chain links TRBV5-6 with TRBJ1-1; D is undetermined. V was cut by 2 bases and J by 4 bases, with 6 bases left in between. Germline values: CDR1 SGHDT, CDR2 YYEEEE. The CDR3 runs 12 residues. CDR3 region: CASSLPGTEAFF. The DNA of the CDR3 is TGTGCCAGCAGCTTACCCGGCACTGAAGCTTTCTTT.

Concerning this clonotype itself: This may be a read error, as it is one base from a much larger clone. The V and J genes are TRBV27 and TRBJ2-1; D might be TRBD2 (5 bases). Trimming took 8 bases from V and 6 from J, leaving 14 bases between them. The germline V gene has CDR1 MNHEY and CDR2 SMNVEV (reference sequence). This CDR3 has 13 amino acids. CDR3 loop: CASGTRRGNEQFF. The CDR3 DNA reads TGTGCCAGCGGTACACGCCGGGGCAATGAGCAGTTCTTC.

The chain is built from TRBV20-1 and TRBJ2-2; TRBD2 agrees at 11 bases. In germline, CDR1 is DFQATT, CDR2 SNEGSKA (reference sequence). The trim removed 1 base at V and 1 base at J, leaving 2 bases unmatched. The CDR3 consists of 16 residues. The CDR3, as DNA: TGCAGTGCTAGAGTCACTAGCGGGGGGAACACCGGGGAGCTGTTTTTT. This codes for CSARVTSGGNTGELFF.

This clonotype has a handful of counts. V gene TRBV27 combines with J gene TRBJ1-1; no clear D gene. CDR1 and CDR2 (germline): MNHEY, SMNVEV (reference sequence). The CDR3 runs to 13 residues. Deletions cut 5 bases from V and 3 bases from J, with 10 bases between. DNA of the CDR3: TGTGCCAGCAGTCCGATAAGGTACACTGAAGCTTTCTTT. This translates into CASSPIRYTEAFF.

In its sample, this clonotype was seen a few times. This chain uses TRBV4-1 with TRBJ1-2; TRBD1 is a possible D gene (5 bases). Germline V gene sequence: CDR1 MGHRA, CDR2 YSYEKL. With 5 bases removed from V and 4 bases from J, the gap between germline ends came to 14 bases. The CDR3 is made up of 14 amino acids. As DNA, the CDR3 is TGCGCCAGCAGCGAATTCGGGGGACCCTATGGCTACACCTTC. Translating gives CASSEFGGPYGYTF.

This clonotype was seen at least ten times. The chain combines TRBV29-1 with TRBJ1-1; a possible D gene is TRBD1 (5 bases). The CDR3 has 13 residues. The V end was cut by 5 bases, the J end by 1 base, with 11 bases between. Germline V gene sequence: CDR1 SQVTM, CDR2 ANQGSEA. The CDR3 DNA reads as TGCAGCGTTATACCCGGGACGAACACTGAAGCTTTCTTT. This translates into CSVIPGTNTEAFF.

The V call is TRBV5-4, the J call TRBJ2-5; possibly TRBD2 for D (5 bases). The CDR3 sequence is 14 residues long. The germline V and J ends were trimmed by 4 bases and 5 bases, with 15 bases remaining between them. Germline values: CDR1 SGHNT, CDR2 YYREEE (reference sequence). CDR3 region: CASSDPAARETQYF. The CDR3 DNA follows: TGTGCCAGCAGCGATCCAGCGGCACGGGAGACCCAGTACTTC.

The V call is TRBV12-3 or TRBV12-4, the J call TRBJ1-3; D is perhaps TRBD1 (5 bases). V lost 7 bases and J 7 bases, leaving 23 bases between the germline ends. The CDR3 runs 16 residues. This CDR3 is CASTSDGTVDWNTIYF. CDR3 sequence (DNA): TGTGCCAGCACCTCAGACGGGACGGTGGACTGGAACACCATATATTTT.

The chain employs TRBV2 and TRBJ2-1; maybe TRBD2 (6 bases). This CDR3 is built from 15 residues. Per germline, CDR1 SNHLY and CDR2 FYNNEI. The V gene lost 6 bases and the J gene lost 2 bases, with 14 bases spanning the gap. The CDR3 sequence is CASRAGTGTYNEQFF. The CDR3 DNA sequence: TGTGCCAGCAGGGCCGGGACTGGGACCTACAATGAGCAGTTCTTC. The complete variable domain, with remaining parts taken from reference TRBV2 and TRBJ2-1, reads EPEVTQTPSHQVTQMGQEVILRCVPISNHLYFYWYRQILGQKVEFLVSFYNNEISEKSEIFDDQFSVERPDGSNFTLKIRSTKLEDSAMYFCASRAGTGTYNEQFFGPGTRLTVL.

This clonotype was picked up many times. The chain combines TRBV4-1 with TRBJ1-1; D uncertain. The V gene's germline CDR1 is MGHRA and CDR2 YSYEKL. The CDR3 contains 14 residues. Trimming removed 0 bases at V and 1 base at J, with 6 bases between. CDR3 sequence: CASSQESKNTEAFF. The DNA of the CDR3 is TGCGCCAGCAGCCAAGAGTCAAAGAACACTGAAGCTTTCTTT.